This is a list of T cell receptor beta chains from one sample in a study of T cells after yellow fever vaccination. TCRdb ran MiXCR on the 5' RACE reads and lists one entry per CDR3 protein. The data hold a few hundred thousand distinct CDR3 sequences, with roughly 8.4% observed a single time. This specimen was PBMCs, taken approximately 40 days after the first yellow fever vaccination. The receptor source for this set is a man aged 18 to 29 who received the YFV17D yellow fever vaccine. Each CDR3 is given with its conserved first and last residue. D genes are given only for firm matches. The size field is filled for only some rows; it gives once, few, many or a size class.

v_call	d_call	clone_size	j_call	cdr3_nt	cdr3_aa
TRBV28	TRBD2	NA	TRBJ2-3	TGTGCCAGCAGTTTACTTGGCGGGGGGCTAACATCAGATACGCAGTATTTT	CASSLLGGGLTSDTQYF
TRBV30	TRBD1	NA	TRBJ2-7	TGTGCCTGGAGGAACCCCTGGGGGGGACAGGGGATTCGCAACTACGAGCAGTACTTC	CAWRNPWGGQGIRNYEQYF
TRBV6-1	NA	few	TRBJ1-1	TGTGCCAGCAGTGAAATGGGACTGTGGAAAGCTTTCTTT	CASSEMGLWKAFF
TRBV6-1	TRBD2	NA	TRBJ2-1	TGTGCCAGCAGGGAACTCGCGACTAGCGGGGGGAACAATGAGCAGTTCTTC	CASRELATSGGNNEQFF
TRBV24-1	NA	NA	TRBJ1-5	TGTGCCACCAGTGACCCCGGACAGAAGGATCAGCCCCAGCATTTT	CATSDPGQKDQPQHF
TRBV10-3	TRBD1	few	TRBJ2-4	TGTGCCATACGAGAACAGGACAGGGAGGACATTCAGTACTTC	CAIREQDREDIQYF
TRBV4-1	NA	NA	TRBJ2-7	TGCGCCAGCAGCGTCTACAGGGACCCCTCCTACGAGCAGTACTTC	CASSVYRDPSYEQYF
TRBV9	NA	few	TRBJ2-2	TGTGCCAGCAGCGCACCGGGACGTAACCCCTTGCCAGTTTTT	CASSAPGRNPLPVF
TRBV10-3	NA	many	TRBJ2-3	TGTGCCATCAGTGAGCGTCCGGGGAGAAGCACAGATACGCAGTATTTT	CAISERPGRSTDTQYF
TRBV4-3	NA	NA	TRBJ2-5	TGCGCCAGCAGCCAAGATGATCTAACAGAGACCCAGTACTTC	CASSQDDLTETQYF
TRBV3-1	TRBD1	NA	TRBJ2-2	TGTGCCAGCAGCCGCGGGACAGGGGACACCGGGGAGCTGTTTTTT	CASSRGTGDTGELFF
TRBV4-2	NA	few	TRBJ2-2	TGTGCCAGCAGCCAAGTCGGGGGTAGAACCGGGGAGCTGTTTTTT	CASSQVGGRTGELFF
TRBV7-2	NA	NA	TRBJ1-1	TGTGCCAGCAGCCCGGCCCCCCCGGGCCCGAGGAACACTGAAGCTTTCTTT	CASSPAPPGPRNTEAFF
TRBV24-1	TRBD2	few	TRBJ2-3	TGTGCCACCGGGTCTAGGGCTAGCGGTACAGATACGCAGTATTTT	CATGSRASGTDTQYF
TRBV7-6	NA	NA	TRBJ2-7	TGTGCCAGCAGCTTAGGGCAGTTCCCCCCCTACGAGCAGTACTTC	CASSLGQFPPYEQYF